The 14 T cell receptor beta chains given below trace back to one sample, sequenced in a study of cytomegalovirus exposure and HLA in healthy donors. The study ran its PCR with 60 Vbeta and 13 Jbeta primers. Method: immunoSEQ multiplex PCR; TCRdb's copy keeps in-frame clones and lacks some. The profile covers approximately 190,000 clones, with roughly 80% appearing a single time and 3.8% taken by the ten largest. Source material: PBMCs. These receptors all come from a man between 50 and 59 years old in good health and CMV-seronegative.

The V call is TRBV11-3, the J call TRBJ2-2, with TRBD1 matching over 7 bases. The J segment lost 5 bases and the V segment lost 6 bases, leaving 9 bases of the junction unmatched. Germline V CDR1 and CDR2: SGHNT, YENEEA. CDR3 size: 15 residues. The CDR3 protein is CASSRDRGATGELFF. The CDR3, as DNA: TGTGCCAGCAGTAGGGACAGAGGCGCTACCGGGGAGCTGTTTTTT.

The genes are TRBV7-2 and TRBJ2-4, with 8 bases aligning to TRBD2. Germline-derived CDR1 and CDR2 are SGHTA and FQGNSA. The CDR3 consists of 14 residues. J lost 6 bases, V lost 7 bases, and 8 bases had no gene match. CDR3 DNA: TGTGCCAGCACCCCAAGCGGGGGCTTAAACATTCAGTACTTC. It encodes CASTPSGGLNIQYF.

This clone was counted once. V and J are TRBV27 and TRBJ1-2; D perhaps matches TRBD1 (6 bases). Trimming pared 8 bases from V and 8 bases from J, leaving 27 bases between. Germline CDR1 reads MNHEY; CDR2 reads SMNVEV (reference sequence). The CDR3 covers 16 residues. CDR3 nucleotides: TGTGCCAGCCACTCTTACAGGGAAGTTCCTATCGGGGGCTACACCTTC. It yields the protein CASHSYREVPIGGYTF.

The chain joins TRBV6-5 to TRBJ2-1; no clear D. Trimming took 6 bases from V and 10 from J, leaving 16 bases between them. The CDR3 length is 13 residues. Germline-derived CDR1 and CDR2 are MNHEY and SVGAGI. The CDR3 is CASSSPVSEEQFF. CDR3 DNA: TGTGCCAGCAGCTCCCCTGTCTCGGAGGAGCAGTTCTTC.

The table lists this clone with a count of one. This sequence joins TRBV6-1 and TRBJ1-2, with 10 bases identical to TRBD1. The CDR3 is made up of 15 amino acids. Germline-derived CDR1 and CDR2 are MNHNS and SASEGT. J gave up 7 bases and V 2 bases, and 7 bases lay outside the gene matches. The CDR3 coding sequence is TGTGCCAGCAGTGAATCCGAGACAGGGGGCTTTGGCTACACCTTC. This encodes CASSESETGGFGYTF.

This rearrangement joins TRBV6-5 to TRBJ2-3; 9 positions agree with TRBD1. V lost 4 bases and J lost 3; bases outside the gene matches: 5. The CDR3 covers 15 residues. CDR1 is MNHEY, CDR2 SVGAGI, per germline. In DNA, the CDR3 is TGTGCCAGCAGTTCCCCCGGGACAGGGACAGATACGCAGTATTTT. Translating gives CASSSPGTGTDTQYF.

The chain combines TRBV2 with TRBJ1-1, with D perhaps matching TRBD1 (5 bases). The CDR3 has 12 amino acids. V dropped 7 bases and J dropped 6 bases, with 12 bases sitting between them. From germline, CDR1 is SNHLY and CDR2 FYNNEI. The CDR3 spells CASKRDYAEAFF. DNA for the CDR3: TGTGCCAGCAAAAGGGACTACGCTGAAGCTTTCTTT. Looking up the rest from reference TRBV2 and TRBJ1-1 gives the full variable domain: EPEVTQTPSHQVTQMGQEVILRCVPISNHLYFYWYRQILGQKVEFLVSFYNNEISEKSEIFDDQFSVERPDGSNFTLKIRSTKLEDSAMYFCASKRDYAEAFFGQGTRLTVV.

This clone was detected only once. J is TRBJ1-5 and V is TRBV18, with 7 bases matching TRBD1. From germline, CDR1 is KGHSH and CDR2 LQKENI. This CDR3 region has 14 residues. The trim removed 2 bases at V and 11 bases at J, leaving 9 bases unmatched. In DNA, the CDR3 is TGTGCCAGCTCACCAGGGACAGTCTCTACGGCCCAGCATTTT. Protein product: CASSPGTVSTAQHF.

The chain joins TRBV4-1 to TRBJ2-3; possibly TRBD2 for D (6 bases). The CDR3 is made up of 13 amino acids. Trimming left V 1 base short and J 12 bases short, with 14 bases between. Germline CDR1 and CDR2: MGHRA and YSYEKL. CDR3 sequence: CASSQVRTRDQYF. The CDR3 DNA is TGCGCCAGCAGCCAAGTCAGGACGCGGGACCAGTATTTT.

This chain joins TRBV27 and TRBJ2-7, with 7 bases aligning to TRBD1. The V and J ends lost 6 bases and 2 bases, in that order; junction bases with no gene match: 13. Germline loops: CDR1 MNHEY, CDR2 SMNVEV (reference sequence). There are 16 residues in the CDR3. The CDR3 region is CASSQLGTAGPYEQYF. The CDR3, as DNA: TGTGCCAGCAGCCAACTTGGGACAGCAGGACCCTACGAGCAGTACTTC.

This chain uses TRBV27 with TRBJ2-1, with a tentative D call TRBD2 (6 bases). The V gene's germline CDR1 is MNHEY and CDR2 SMNVEV (reference sequence). The CDR3 extends over 10 amino acids. Here the CDR3 reads CAGGGNEQFF. DNA of the CDR3: TGTGCGGGGGGAGGCAATGAGCAGTTCTTC.

The rearrangement joins TRBV13 to TRBJ1-2, with TRBD1 identical over 8 bases. Trimming cost V 4 bases and J 5 bases; bases outside gene matches: 6. The CDR3 loop spans 14 amino acids. Germline lookup yields CDR1 PRHDT and CDR2 FYEKMQ (reference sequence). CDR3 coding DNA: TGTGCCAGCAGCTCCGGGACAGGCACTTATGGCTACACCTTC. It codes for CASSSGTGTYGYTF.

The chain links TRBV14 to TRBJ1-1, with D uncertain. With 0 bases removed from V and 3 bases from J, the gap between germline ends came to 5 bases. The CDR3 spans 13 residues. The germline CDR1 and CDR2 sequences are SGHDN and FVKESK. The CDR3 bases are TGTGCCAGCAGCCAAGATTGGCACACTGAAGCTTTCTTT. It codes for CASSQDWHTEAFF.

The chain links TRBV19 to TRBJ1-5; 10 nucleotides line up with TRBD1. CDR1 LNHDA and CDR2 SQIVND come from the germline V gene (reference sequence). The length of the CDR3 is 15 residues. Trimming took 7 bases from V and 2 from J; bases not matched to a gene: 5. The CDR3 region has the DNA TGTGCCAGTACCGCGACAGGGGGCCGCAATCAGCCCCAGCATTTT. It translates to CASTATGGRNQPQHF.